These 8 T cell receptor beta chains were all obtained from the same sample, sequenced in a study of T cell responses to AZD1222 COVID-19 vaccine. Libraries were prepared by immunoSEQ multiplex PCR; TCRdb keeps only in-frame clonotypes and omits some of them. The sample shows about 94,000 clones, 90% of them seen only once. The sample was peripheral blood, taken on day 0 of AZD1222 vaccination. The receptor set was obtained from an adult in good health.

The gene calls are TRBV14 and TRBJ2-2; D tentatively fits TRBD1 or TRBD2 (6 bases each). Between the trimmed V and J ends, which lost 6 bases and 5 bases, there was a span of 25 bases. Germline V gene lookup returns CDR1 SGHDN and CDR2 FVKESK. The CDR3 loop spans 18 amino acids. The CDR3 protein is CASSPINAGGLRTGELFF. The CDR3 DNA reads TGTGCCAGCAGTCCAATAAACGCCGGGGGCCTCCGGACCGGGGAGCTGTTTTTT.

CDR3 loop: CASSSAFPASGYTF. CDR3 in DNA: TGTGCCAGCAGCTCGGCGTTTCCTGCTTCTGGCTACACCTTC. The V gene is TRBV5-6, the J gene TRBJ1-2; D is unclear. From germline, CDR1 is SGHDT and CDR2 YYEEEE. Between the trimmed V and J ends, which lost 3 bases and 7 bases, there was a span of 16 bases. This CDR3 region has 14 residues.

The rearrangement links TRBV6-2 or TRBV6-3 to TRBJ2-2; D could derive from TRBD1 or TRBD2 (5 bases each). V was shortened by 5 bases and J by 6 bases, with 13 bases between the two germline ends. This CDR3 is 14 amino acids long. CDR1 MNHEY and CDR2 SVGEGT come from the germline V gene. The CDR3 reads CASSTGLGAGELFF. The CDR3 nucleotides read TGTGCCAGCAGTACCGGCCTGGGGGCCGGGGAGCTGTTTTTT.

The V call is TRBV18, the J call TRBJ2-5, with D unresolved. CDR3 length: 14 residues. Germline CDR1 KGHSH, CDR2 LQKENI. V gave up 2 bases and J gave up 4 bases, with 11 bases separating them. The CDR3: CASSPVHRRETQYF. In DNA, the CDR3 is TGTGCCAGCTCACCAGTTCATAGAAGAGAGACCCAGTACTTC.

This sequence joins TRBV29-1 and TRBJ2-3, with unresolved D. Trimming left V 6 bases short and J 1 base short, with 11 bases between. The CDR3 consists of 13 residues. Germline values: CDR1 SQVTM, CDR2 ANQGSEA. CDR3 sequence (DNA): TGCAGCGTCGCCCCTCGTCGCACAGATACGCAGTATTTT. This codes for CSVAPRRTDTQYF.

CDR3 residues: CASSSGTGANQPQHF. CDR3 nucleotide sequence: TGTGCCAGCAGCTCCGGGACAGGGGCTAATCAGCCCCAGCATTTT. The chain couples TRBV2 to TRBJ1-5, with TRBD1 identical over 10 bases. Unmatched junction bases numbered 6, after V lost 6 bases and J lost 4 bases. Germline V gene sequence: CDR1 SNHLY, CDR2 FYNNEI. This CDR3 is built from 15 residues.

The chain uses TRBV7-6 and TRBJ2-7; tentative D call: TRBD1 (5 bases). CDR3 length equals 16 residues. Germline CDR1 SGHVS, CDR2 FNYEAQ. With 2 bases removed from V and 0 bases from J, the gap between germline ends came to 14 bases. The chain's CDR3 is CASSLSLRRASYEQYF. CDR3 DNA sequence: TGTGCCAGCAGCTTATCACTCCGCAGGGCCTCCTACGAGCAGTACTTC.

This clone came up once. The chain is built from TRBV15 and TRBJ1-5; possible D gene TRBD1, 5 bases. In germline, CDR1 is LNHNV, CDR2 YYDKDF (reference sequence). V was pared by 0 bases and J by 7 bases, with 10 bases between. This CDR3 contains 14 residues. The CDR3 spells CATSRDYQGQPQHF. The CDR3 region has the DNA TGTGCCACCAGCAGAGATTACCAGGGACAGCCCCAGCATTTT.